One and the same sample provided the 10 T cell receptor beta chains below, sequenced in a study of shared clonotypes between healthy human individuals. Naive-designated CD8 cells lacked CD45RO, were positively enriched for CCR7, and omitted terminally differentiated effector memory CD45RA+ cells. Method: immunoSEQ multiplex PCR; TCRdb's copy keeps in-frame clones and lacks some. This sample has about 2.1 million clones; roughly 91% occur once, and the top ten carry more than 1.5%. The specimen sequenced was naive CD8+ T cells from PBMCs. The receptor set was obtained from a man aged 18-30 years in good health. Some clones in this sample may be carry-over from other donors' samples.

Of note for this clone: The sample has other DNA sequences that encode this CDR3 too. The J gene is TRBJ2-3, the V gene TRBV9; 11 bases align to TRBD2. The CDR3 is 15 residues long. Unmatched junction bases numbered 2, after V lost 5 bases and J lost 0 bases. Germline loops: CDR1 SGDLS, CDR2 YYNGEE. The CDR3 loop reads CASSLAGGSTDTQYF. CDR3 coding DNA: TGTGCCAGCAGTCTAGCGGGAGGAAGCACAGATACGCAGTATTTT. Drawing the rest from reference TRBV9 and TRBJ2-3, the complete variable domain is DSGVTQTPKHLITATGQRVTLRCSPRSGDLSVYWYQQSLDQGLQFLIQYYNGEERAKGNILERFSAQQFPDLHSELNLSSLELGDSALYFCASSLAGGSTDTQYFGPGTRLTVL.

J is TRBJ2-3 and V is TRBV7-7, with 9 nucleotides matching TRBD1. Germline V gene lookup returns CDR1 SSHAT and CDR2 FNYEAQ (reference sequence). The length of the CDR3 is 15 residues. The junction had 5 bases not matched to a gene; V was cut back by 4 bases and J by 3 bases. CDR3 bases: TGTGCCAGCAGCTCCGGGACAGGGAGGACAGATACGCAGTATTTT. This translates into CASSSGTGRTDTQYF.

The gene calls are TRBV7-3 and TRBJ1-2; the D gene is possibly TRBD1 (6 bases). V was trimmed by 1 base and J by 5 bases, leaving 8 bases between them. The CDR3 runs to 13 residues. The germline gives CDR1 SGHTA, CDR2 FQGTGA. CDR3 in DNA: TGTGCCAGCAGCTTAAAACAGGGATATGGCTACACCTTC. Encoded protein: CASSLKQGYGYTF.

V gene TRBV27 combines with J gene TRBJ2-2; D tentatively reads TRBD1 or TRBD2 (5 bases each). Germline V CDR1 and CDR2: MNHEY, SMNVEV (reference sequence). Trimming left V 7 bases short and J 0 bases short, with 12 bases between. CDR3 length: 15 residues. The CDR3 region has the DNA TGTGCCAGCAAGTCGGGACGGTCGAACACCGGGGAGCTGTTTTTT. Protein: CASKSGRSNTGELFF.

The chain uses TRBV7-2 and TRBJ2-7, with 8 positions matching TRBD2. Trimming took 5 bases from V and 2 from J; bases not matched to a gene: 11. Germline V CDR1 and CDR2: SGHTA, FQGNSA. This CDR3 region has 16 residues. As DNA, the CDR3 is TGTGCCAGCAGCCAACCCCCGGGACTAGGACCCTACGAGCAGTACTTC. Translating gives CASSQPPGLGPYEQYF.

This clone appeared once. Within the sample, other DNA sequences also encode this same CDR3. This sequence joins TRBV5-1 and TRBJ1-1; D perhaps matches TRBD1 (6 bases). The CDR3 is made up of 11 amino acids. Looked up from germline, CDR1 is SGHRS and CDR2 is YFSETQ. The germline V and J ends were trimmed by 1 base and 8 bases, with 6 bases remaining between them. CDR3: CASSLTGEAFF. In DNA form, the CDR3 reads TGCGCCAGCAGCTTGACAGGGGAAGCTTTCTTT.

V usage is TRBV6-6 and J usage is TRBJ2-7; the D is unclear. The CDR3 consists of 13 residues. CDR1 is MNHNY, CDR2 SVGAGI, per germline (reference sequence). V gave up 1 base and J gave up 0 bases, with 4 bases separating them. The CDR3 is CASSYFSSYEQYF. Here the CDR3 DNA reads TGTGCCAGCAGTTACTTTAGCTCCTACGAGCAGTACTTC.

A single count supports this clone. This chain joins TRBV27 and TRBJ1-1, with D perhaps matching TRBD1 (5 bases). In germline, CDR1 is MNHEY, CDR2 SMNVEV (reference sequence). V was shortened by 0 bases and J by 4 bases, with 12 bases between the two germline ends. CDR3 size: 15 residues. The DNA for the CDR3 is TGTGCCAGCAGTTTATCGGTTGAGGGGAGCACTGAAGCTTTCTTT. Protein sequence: CASSLSVEGSTEAFF.

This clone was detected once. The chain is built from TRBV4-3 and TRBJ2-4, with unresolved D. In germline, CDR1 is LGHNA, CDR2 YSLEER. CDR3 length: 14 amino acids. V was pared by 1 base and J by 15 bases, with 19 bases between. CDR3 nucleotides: TGCGCCAGCAGCCAAGGTATCGCGGCTTCCAACAGGTACTTC. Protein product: CASSQGIAASNRYF.

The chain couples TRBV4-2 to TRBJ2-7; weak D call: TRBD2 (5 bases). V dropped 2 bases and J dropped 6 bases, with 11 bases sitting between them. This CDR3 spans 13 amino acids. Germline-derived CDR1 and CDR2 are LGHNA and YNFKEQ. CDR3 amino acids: CASSQNLEVEQYF. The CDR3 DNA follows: TGTGCCAGCAGCCAAAACCTGGAGGTCGAGCAGTACTTC.